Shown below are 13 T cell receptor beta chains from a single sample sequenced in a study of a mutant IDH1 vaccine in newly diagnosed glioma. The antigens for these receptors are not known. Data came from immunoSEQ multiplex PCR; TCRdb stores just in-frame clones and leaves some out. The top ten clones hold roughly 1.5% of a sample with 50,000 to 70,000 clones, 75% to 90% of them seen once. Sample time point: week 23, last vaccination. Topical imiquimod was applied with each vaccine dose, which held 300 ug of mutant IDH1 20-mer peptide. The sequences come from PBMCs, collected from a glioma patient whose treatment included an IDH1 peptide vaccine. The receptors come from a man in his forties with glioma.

Here the CDR3 DNA reads TGTGCCAGCAGCGGGAGGCGGGATAGGGGTAGCATTCAGTACTTC. Translated: CASSGRRDRGSIQYF. The chain combines TRBV6-5 with TRBJ2-4, with 7 bases aligning to TRBD2. J lost 9 bases, V lost 6 bases, and 14 bases had no gene match. Germline V gene sequence: CDR1 MNHEY, CDR2 SVGAGI. The CDR3 spans 15 residues.

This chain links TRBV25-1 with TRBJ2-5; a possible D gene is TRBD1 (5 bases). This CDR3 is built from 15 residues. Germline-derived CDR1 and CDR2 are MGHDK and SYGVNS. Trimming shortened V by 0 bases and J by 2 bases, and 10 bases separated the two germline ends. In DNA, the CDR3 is TGTGCCAGCAGTGAATATGTCCAGGGACAAGAGACCCAGTACTTC. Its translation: CASSEYVQGQETQYF.

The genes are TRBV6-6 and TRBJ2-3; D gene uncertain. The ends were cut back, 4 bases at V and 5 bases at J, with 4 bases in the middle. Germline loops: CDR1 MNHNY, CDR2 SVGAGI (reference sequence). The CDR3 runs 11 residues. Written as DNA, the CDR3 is TGTGCCAGCAGTTCCGGAGATACGCAGTATTTT. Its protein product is CASSSGDTQYF.

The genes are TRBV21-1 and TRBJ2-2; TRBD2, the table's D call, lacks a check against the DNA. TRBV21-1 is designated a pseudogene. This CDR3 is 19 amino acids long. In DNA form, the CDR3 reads TGTGCCAGCAGCTCTCGAGGACTAGCGGGACCAGGGAACACCGGGGAGCTGTTTTTT. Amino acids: CASSSRGLAGPGNTGELFF.

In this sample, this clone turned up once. The CDR3 sequence: CASSRTSGYEQYF. CDR3 in DNA: TGTGCCAGCAGCCGAACTAGCGGCTACGAGCAGTACTTC. The J gene is TRBJ2-7, the V gene TRBV4-2; TRBD2 agrees at 8 bases. The trim removed 4 bases at V and 3 bases at J, leaving 2 bases unmatched. Germline values: CDR1 LGHNA, CDR2 YNFKEQ. The CDR3 spans 13 residues.

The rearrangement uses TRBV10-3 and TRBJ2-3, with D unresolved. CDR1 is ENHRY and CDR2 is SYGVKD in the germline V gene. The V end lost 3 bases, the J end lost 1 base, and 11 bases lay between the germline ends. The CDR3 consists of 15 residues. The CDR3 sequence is CAISDVSLGTDTQYF. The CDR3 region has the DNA TGTGCCATCAGTGATGTTAGTTTGGGCACAGATACGCAGTATTTT.

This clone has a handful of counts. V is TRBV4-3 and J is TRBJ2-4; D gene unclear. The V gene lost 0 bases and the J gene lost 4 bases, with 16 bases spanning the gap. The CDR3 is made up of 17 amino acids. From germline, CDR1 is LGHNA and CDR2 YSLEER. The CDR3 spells CASSQDRAHPVKNIQYF. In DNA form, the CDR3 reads TGCGCCAGCAGCCAAGATCGGGCCCACCCCGTAAAAAACATTCAGTACTTC.

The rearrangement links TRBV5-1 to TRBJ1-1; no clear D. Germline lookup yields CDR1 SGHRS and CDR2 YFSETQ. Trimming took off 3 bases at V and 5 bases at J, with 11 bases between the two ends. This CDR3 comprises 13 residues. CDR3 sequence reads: CASSWEARTEAFF. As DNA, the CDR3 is TGCGCCAGCAGCTGGGAAGCGAGGACTGAAGCTTTCTTT.

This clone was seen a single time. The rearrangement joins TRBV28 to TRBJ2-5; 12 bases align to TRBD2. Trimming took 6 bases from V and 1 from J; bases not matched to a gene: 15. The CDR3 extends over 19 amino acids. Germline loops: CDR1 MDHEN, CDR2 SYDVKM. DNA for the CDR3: TGTGCCAGCAGCCCTTTTCGGCTAGCGGGAGGGGTGGGCCAAGAGACCCAGTACTTC. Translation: CASSPFRLAGGVGQETQYF.

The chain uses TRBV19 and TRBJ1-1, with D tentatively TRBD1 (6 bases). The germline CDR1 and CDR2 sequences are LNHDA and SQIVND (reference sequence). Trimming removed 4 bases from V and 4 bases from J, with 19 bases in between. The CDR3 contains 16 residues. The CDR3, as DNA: TGTGCCAGTAGTAGGGGGCTGGGACGGGTGGGCACTGAAGCTTTCTTT. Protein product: CASSRGLGRVGTEAFF.

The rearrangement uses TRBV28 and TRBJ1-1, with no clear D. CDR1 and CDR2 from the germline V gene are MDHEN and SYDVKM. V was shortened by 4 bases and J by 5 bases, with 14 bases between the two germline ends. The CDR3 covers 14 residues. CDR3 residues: CASSYYENWTEAFF. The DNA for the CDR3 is TGTGCCAGCAGTTATTATGAAAACTGGACTGAAGCTTTCTTT.

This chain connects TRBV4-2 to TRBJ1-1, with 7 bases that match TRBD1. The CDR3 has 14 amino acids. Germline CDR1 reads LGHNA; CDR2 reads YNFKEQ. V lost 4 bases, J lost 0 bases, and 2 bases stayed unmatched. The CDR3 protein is CASSRDSLNTEAFF. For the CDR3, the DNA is TGTGCCAGCAGCCGGGACAGCCTGAACACTGAAGCTTTCTTT.

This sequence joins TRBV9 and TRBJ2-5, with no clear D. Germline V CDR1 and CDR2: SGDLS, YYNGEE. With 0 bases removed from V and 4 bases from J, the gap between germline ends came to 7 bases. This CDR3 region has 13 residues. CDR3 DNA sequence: TGTGCCAGCAGCGTAGGGACCGCAGAGACCCAGTACTTC. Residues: CASSVGTAETQYF.